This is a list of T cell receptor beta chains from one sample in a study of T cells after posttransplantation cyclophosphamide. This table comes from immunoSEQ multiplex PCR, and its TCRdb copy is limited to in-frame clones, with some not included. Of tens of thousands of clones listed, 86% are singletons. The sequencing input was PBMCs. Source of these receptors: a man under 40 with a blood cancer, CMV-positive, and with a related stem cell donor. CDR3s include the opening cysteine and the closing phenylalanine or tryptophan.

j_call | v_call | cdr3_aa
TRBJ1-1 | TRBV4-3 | CASSQRQGAGTEAFF
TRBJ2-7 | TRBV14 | CASSQDRGNEQYF
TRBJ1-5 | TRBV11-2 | CASSLDLGSNQPQHF
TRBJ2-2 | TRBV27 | CASTPDLQLNTGELFF
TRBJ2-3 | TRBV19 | CASRKGVGTSTDTQYF
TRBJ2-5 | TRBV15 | CATSREPPRGRETQYF
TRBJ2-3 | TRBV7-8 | CASSSQARTGPNTQYF
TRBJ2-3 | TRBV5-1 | CASSLRLASTDTQYF
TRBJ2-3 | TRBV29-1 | CSVDTSGRATDTQYF
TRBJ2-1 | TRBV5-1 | CASSFIRTSGTYNEQFF
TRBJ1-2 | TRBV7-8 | CASSLAGTAPLRMGYTF
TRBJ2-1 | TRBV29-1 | CSSDHTSRSYNEQFF
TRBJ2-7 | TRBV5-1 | CASSLESPHYEQYF
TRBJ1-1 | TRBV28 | CASSFNLQGNTEAFF
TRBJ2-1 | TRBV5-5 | CASTLTGARNEQFF
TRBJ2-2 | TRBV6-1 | CASSATHPTGEIRGELFF
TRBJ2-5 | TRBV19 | CASSRSTSQETQYF
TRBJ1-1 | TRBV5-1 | CASSLGQGGLTEAFF
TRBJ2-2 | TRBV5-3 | CARSLGREQGHTGELFF
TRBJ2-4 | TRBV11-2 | CASSTRDRDIKNIQYF
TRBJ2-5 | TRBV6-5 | CASHPAGGVETQYF
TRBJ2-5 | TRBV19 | CASSIDQREGLQETQYF
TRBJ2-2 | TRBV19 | CASSIPSGRVTGELFF
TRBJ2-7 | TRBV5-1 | CASSVTEGYEQYF
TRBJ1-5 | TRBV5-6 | CASSLGGEGLNQPQHF
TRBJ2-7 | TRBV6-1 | CASSLGQALLIGQYF
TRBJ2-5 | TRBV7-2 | CASSLGWLAGRGETQYF
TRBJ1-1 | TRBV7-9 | CAHKSHSQGTTEAFF
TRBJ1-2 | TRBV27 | CATGTHANYGYTF
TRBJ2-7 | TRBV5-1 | CASSLVGGGYEQYF
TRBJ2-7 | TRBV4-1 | CASSQQSSGVYEQYF
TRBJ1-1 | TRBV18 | CASSPSTGARGTEAFF
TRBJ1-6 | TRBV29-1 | CSVAESTGANSPLHF
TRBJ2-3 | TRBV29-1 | CSVAGQGLTDTQYF
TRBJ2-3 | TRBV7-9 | CASSWNRQASTDTQYF
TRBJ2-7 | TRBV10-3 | CAISEGLAIYEQYF
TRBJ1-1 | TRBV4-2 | CASSQWDRANTEAFF
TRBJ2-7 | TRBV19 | CASSPMTGTSGSEQYF
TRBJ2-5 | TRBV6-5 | CASSYSSQETQYF
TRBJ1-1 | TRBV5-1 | CASSLQSGEAFF
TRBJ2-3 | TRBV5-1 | CASQETSGRGDTQYF
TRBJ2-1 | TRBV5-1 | CASSTISGSSYNEQFF
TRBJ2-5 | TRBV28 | CASSLVGSTQYF
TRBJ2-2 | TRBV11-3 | CASSYRESGELFF
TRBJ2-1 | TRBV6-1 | CASRGQVEWYNEQFF
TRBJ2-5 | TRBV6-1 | CASSPRARETQYF
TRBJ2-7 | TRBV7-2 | CASSAVAGPREQYF
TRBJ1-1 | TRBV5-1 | CASSLDPSRSIEALF
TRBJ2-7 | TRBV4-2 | CASSDLTGKSSYEQYF
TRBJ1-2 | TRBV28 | CASKGIGGYTF